The rows below give T cell receptor beta chains drawn from one sample of a study of regulatory T cells in long-lasting Graves disease. TCRdb re-derived calls from the multiplex PCR reads in MiXCR, one entry per CDR3 protein. The sample carries hundreds of thousands of distinct CDR3 sequences, around 17% recorded once. These records were also assigned to another study, of T cells in Graves' hyperthyroidism and ophthalmopathy.

Sequencing was performed on peripheral blood mononuclear cells (PBMCs), taken at new diagnosis, from a patient treated with antithyroid drugs. The receptors here all came from a middle-aged man with Graves disease. Both conserved end residues are part of each CDR3. Each record gives: D gene, clone size, V gene, J gene, CDR3 DNA, CDR3 protein. The D gene is left open where the match is weak. The size field is filled for only some rows; it gives once, few, many or a size class.

d_gene: -; abundance: few; v_gene: TRBV29-1; j_gene: TRBJ2-1; CDR3nt: TGCAGCGTTGCCGGGGTCCCTACCAACAATGAGCAGTTCTTC; CDR3aa: CSVAGVPTNNEQFF
d_gene: -; abundance: -; v_gene: TRBV29-1; j_gene: TRBJ2-1; CDR3nt: TGCAGCGTTGAAGATCAAGCGGGTGAGCAGTTCTTC; CDR3aa: CSVEDQAGEQFF
d_gene: -; abundance: many; v_gene: TRBV30; j_gene: TRBJ2-2; CDR3nt: TGTGCCTGGAGTAGGGGTATCAACACCGGGGAGCTGTTTTTT; CDR3aa: CAWSRGINTGELFF
d_gene: TRBD2; abundance: many; v_gene: TRBV5-1; j_gene: TRBJ2-3; CDR3nt: TGCGCCAGCAGCCCCGGACTAGCGGGGGGGACCACAGATACGCAGTATTTT; CDR3aa: CASSPGLAGGTTDTQYF
d_gene: -; abundance: many; v_gene: TRBV9; j_gene: TRBJ1-5; CDR3nt: TGTGCCAGCAGCGTAGGAGAAGGGCTGGGCAATCAGCCCCAGCATTTT; CDR3aa: CASSVGEGLGNQPQHF
d_gene: -; abundance: many; v_gene: TRBV5-1; j_gene: TRBJ2-7; CDR3nt: TGCGCCAGCAGCTTGGCCGGGGGACGGTCCTACGAGCAGTACTTC; CDR3aa: CASSLAGGRSYEQYF
d_gene: -; abundance: many; v_gene: TRBV6-1; j_gene: TRBJ2-3; CDR3nt: TGTGCCAGCAGTGAAGGACAGGGAGGGGCAGATACGCAGTATTTT; CDR3aa: CASSEGQGGADTQYF
d_gene: -; abundance: few; v_gene: TRBV20-1; j_gene: TRBJ2-6; CDR3nt: TGCAGTGCTAGAGACCGTAGGGGTGGTGGGGCCAACGTCCTGACTTTC; CDR3aa: CSARDRRGGGANVLTF
d_gene: -; abundance: few; v_gene: TRBV6-1; j_gene: TRBJ1-5; CDR3nt: TGTGCCAGCAGGAGGGACCTCAATCAGCCCCAGCATTTT; CDR3aa: CASRRDLNQPQHF
d_gene: TRBD1; abundance: few; v_gene: TRBV11-1; j_gene: TRBJ1-6; CDR3nt: TGTGCCAGCAGCTTAGGCCAGGGGGCGCGAAATTCACCCCTCCACTTT; CDR3aa: CASSLGQGARNSPLHF
d_gene: TRBD1; abundance: many; v_gene: TRBV29-1; j_gene: TRBJ2-1; CDR3nt: TGCAGCCATCGGACAGGGGCCTACAATGAGCAGTTCTTC; CDR3aa: CSHRTGAYNEQFF
d_gene: TRBD1; abundance: -; v_gene: TRBV5-6; j_gene: TRBJ1-4; CDR3nt: TGTGCCAGCAGCTTACGGACAGGGTCGGGTGAAAAACTGTTTTTT; CDR3aa: CASSLRTGSGEKLFF
d_gene: -; abundance: many; v_gene: TRBV28; j_gene: TRBJ1-5; CDR3nt: TGTGCCAGCAGCAACGTTGAGGCGGCGGCCCAGCATTTT; CDR3aa: CASSNVEAAAQHF
d_gene: -; abundance: -; v_gene: TRBV5-1; j_gene: TRBJ2-7; CDR3nt: TGCGCCAGCTCCATGGGTATAGGGGAGCTGTCCTACGAGCAGTACTTC; CDR3aa: CASSMGIGELSYEQYF
d_gene: -; abundance: many; v_gene: TRBV13; j_gene: TRBJ2-7; CDR3nt: TGTGCCAGCAGCTCAGGGGACTACGAGCAGTACTTC; CDR3aa: CASSSGDYEQYF
d_gene: -; abundance: many; v_gene: TRBV20-1; j_gene: TRBJ1-1; CDR3nt: TGCAGTGCTCAACAGGGTACGGCTGAAGCTTTCTTT; CDR3aa: CSAQQGTAEAFF
d_gene: -; abundance: many; v_gene: TRBV20-1; j_gene: TRBJ2-7; CDR3nt: TGCAGTGCTCCCCGGTCGGCTAGTGATGGCGAGCAGTACTTC; CDR3aa: CSAPRSASDGEQYF
d_gene: -; abundance: -; v_gene: TRBV6-1; j_gene: TRBJ2-7; CDR3nt: TGTGCCAGCACCCAACGGGTCTACGAGCAGTACTTC; CDR3aa: CASTQRVYEQYF
d_gene: TRBD2; abundance: many; v_gene: TRBV4-1; j_gene: TRBJ2-7; CDR3nt: TGCGCCAGCAGCCAAGGACTAGCGGGGGCCCTCTCCTACGAGCAGTACTTC; CDR3aa: CASSQGLAGALSYEQYF
d_gene: -; abundance: -; v_gene: TRBV27; j_gene: TRBJ2-2; CDR3nt: TGTGCCAGCAGTCTCCGTGCGGTTGGGTTCCCTGGGGAGCTGTTTTTT; CDR3aa: CASSLRAVGFPGELFF
d_gene: -; abundance: many; v_gene: TRBV2; j_gene: TRBJ1-1; CDR3nt: TGTGCCAGCAGTGAAGAGGTTAGAGCTTTCTTT; CDR3aa: CASSEEVRAFF
d_gene: -; abundance: -; v_gene: TRBV11-2; j_gene: TRBJ2-7; CDR3nt: TGTGCCAGCAGGGCCACGGTCTCCTACGAGCAGTACTTC; CDR3aa: CASRATVSYEQYF
d_gene: TRBD1; abundance: many; v_gene: TRBV7-2; j_gene: TRBJ1-2; CDR3nt: TGTGCCAGCAGCCAGGTCAGGGGGCACTATGGCTACACCTTC; CDR3aa: CASSQVRGHYGYTF
d_gene: TRBD2; abundance: many; v_gene: TRBV3-1; j_gene: TRBJ2-3; CDR3nt: TGTGCCAGCAGCGTCCGGACTAGCGGGGCGACAGATACGCAGTATTTT; CDR3aa: CASSVRTSGATDTQYF
d_gene: -; abundance: -; v_gene: TRBV20-1; j_gene: TRBJ1-2; CDR3nt: TGCAGTGCTAGAGGGGGACATAACTATGGCCACACCTTC; CDR3aa: CSARGGHNYGHTF
d_gene: -; abundance: many; v_gene: TRBV18; j_gene: TRBJ1-1; CDR3nt: TGTGCCAGCTCACCTTTGACATACCCGAACACTGAAGCTTTCTTT; CDR3aa: CASSPLTYPNTEAFF
d_gene: -; abundance: -; v_gene: TRBV29-1; j_gene: TRBJ2-7; CDR3nt: TGCAGCGGGGGGACGGACTCCTACGAGCAGTACTTC; CDR3aa: CSGGTDSYEQYF
d_gene: TRBD1; abundance: many; v_gene: TRBV6-1; j_gene: TRBJ1-2; CDR3nt: TGTGCCAGCAGTGGCGGGACAGGCGCTTATGGCTACACCTTC; CDR3aa: CASSGGTGAYGYTF
d_gene: -; abundance: many; v_gene: TRBV2; j_gene: TRBJ1-2; CDR3nt: TGTGCCAGCAGTCGCCCCGGGACCACTGGCTACACCTTC; CDR3aa: CASSRPGTTGYTF
d_gene: TRBD1; abundance: many; v_gene: TRBV29-1; j_gene: TRBJ1-5; CDR3nt: TGCAGCGTGGCGACAGGGATCAATCAGCCCCAGCATTTT; CDR3aa: CSVATGINQPQHF
d_gene: TRBD1; abundance: many; v_gene: TRBV6-1; j_gene: TRBJ1-2; CDR3nt: TGTGCCAGCAGTGAAGCGGGGGGACAGTTGAGGGGCTACACCTTC; CDR3aa: CASSEAGGQLRGYTF
d_gene: TRBD2; abundance: few; v_gene: TRBV14; j_gene: TRBJ2-5; CDR3nt: TGTGCCAGCAGCCAATCCCTGGGGGGGCAAGAGACCCAGTACTTC; CDR3aa: CASSQSLGGQETQYF
d_gene: -; abundance: many; v_gene: TRBV7-2; j_gene: TRBJ2-5; CDR3nt: TGTGCCAGCAGCCCGATGAGGTCCCAAGAGACCCAGTACTTC; CDR3aa: CASSPMRSQETQYF
d_gene: -; abundance: many; v_gene: TRBV5-1; j_gene: TRBJ1-2; CDR3nt: TGCGCCAGCAGCAGATCGGGACGGTCAATTTATGGCTACACCTTC; CDR3aa: CASSRSGRSIYGYTF
d_gene: TRBD1; abundance: many; v_gene: TRBV9; j_gene: TRBJ2-5; CDR3nt: TGTGCCAGCAGCCCACGGACAGGGCAAAACCGACAAGAGACCCAGTACTTC; CDR3aa: CASSPRTGQNRQETQYF
d_gene: TRBD2; abundance: many; v_gene: TRBV10-3; j_gene: TRBJ2-4; CDR3nt: TGTGCCATCAGTGATCCGGGAGGTAGAAACATTCAGTACTTC; CDR3aa: CAISDPGGRNIQYF
d_gene: TRBD1; abundance: many; v_gene: TRBV2; j_gene: TRBJ1-1; CDR3nt: TGTGCCAGCGGGACAGTCACTGAAGCTTTCTTT; CDR3aa: CASGTVTEAFF
d_gene: -; abundance: many; v_gene: TRBV5-1; j_gene: TRBJ1-6; CDR3nt: TGCGCCAGCAGCTTGGATGCCAATAATTCACCCCTCCACTTT; CDR3aa: CASSLDANNSPLHF
d_gene: -; abundance: many; v_gene: TRBV6-1; j_gene: TRBJ1-5; CDR3nt: TGTGCCAGCCGGACATCATATAGCAATCAGCCCCAGCATTTT; CDR3aa: CASRTSYSNQPQHF
d_gene: TRBD1; abundance: few; v_gene: TRBV7-9; j_gene: TRBJ2-1; CDR3nt: TGTGCCAGCAGCTTGGGGGGAGGCAGGGGGCTATACAATGAGCAGTTCTTC; CDR3aa: CASSLGGGRGLYNEQFF
d_gene: TRBD2; abundance: many; v_gene: TRBV5-1; j_gene: TRBJ2-1; CDR3nt: TGCGCCAGCAGCCCGCGGGGCGGGGGGGCCCGTGAGCAGTTCTTC; CDR3aa: CASSPRGGGAREQFF
d_gene: TRBD1; abundance: -; v_gene: TRBV20-1; j_gene: TRBJ2-7; CDR3nt: TGCAGTGCTAGTGGGGACAGAGACTACGAGCAGTACTTC; CDR3aa: CSASGDRDYEQYF
d_gene: -; abundance: many; v_gene: TRBV28; j_gene: TRBJ1-5; CDR3nt: TGTGCCAGCAGCCGAACGGGACACTCGGCCCAGCCCCAGCATTTT; CDR3aa: CASSRTGHSAQPQHF
d_gene: -; abundance: -; v_gene: TRBV7-2; j_gene: TRBJ1-5; CDR3nt: TGCGCCAGCAGCCCCCGGGCAGGGGCTAGCAATCAGCCCCAGCATTTT; CDR3aa: CASSPRAGASNQPQHF
d_gene: -; abundance: many; v_gene: TRBV2; j_gene: TRBJ1-4; CDR3nt: TGTGCCAGCCGGGACACACGATGGAGGGAAAAACTGTTTTTT; CDR3aa: CASRDTRWREKLFF
d_gene: TRBD2; abundance: many; v_gene: TRBV7-2; j_gene: TRBJ2-1; CDR3nt: TGTGCCAGCAGCCCCGGACTAGCGGGGGGTCTCATCTACAATGAGCAGTTCTTC; CDR3aa: CASSPGLAGGLIYNEQFF
d_gene: TRBD1; abundance: many; v_gene: TRBV30; j_gene: TRBJ2-7; CDR3nt: TGTGCCTGGAGTGGAACCGGGACAGGGAGGCAGTACTTC; CDR3aa: CAWSGTGTGRQYF